Listed here are 11 T cell receptor beta chains from one sample, sequenced in a study of blood T cell repertoires in COVID-19. Profiling relied on immunoSEQ multiplex PCR, and the TCRdb table lists in-frame clones only, not all of them. The sample includes about 380,000 clones, 88% of them seen just once. What was sequenced was PBMCs or T cells enriched from blood (not recorded which). All receptors derive from a woman under 30 who had recovered from COVID-19.

This sequence joins TRBV2 and TRBJ1-4; no clear D gene. CDR3 length: 16 amino acids. Trimming pared 5 bases from V and 1 base from J, leaving 14 bases between. CDR1 and CDR2 (germline): SNHLY, FYNNEI. The CDR3 protein is CASSNKGGRTNEKLFF. The CDR3 DNA reads TGTGCCAGCAGTAACAAGGGAGGGAGAACTAATGAAAAACTGTTTTTT.

DNA of the CDR3: TGTGCCAGCAGCGTGGACAGGGGAGGTGGCTACACCTTC. It specifies CASSVDRGGGYTF. The chain couples TRBV25-1 to TRBJ1-2; 9 nucleotides line up with TRBD1. This CDR3 contains 13 residues. The junction had 6 bases not matched to a gene; V was cut back by 6 bases and J by 7 bases. CDR1 is MGHDK and CDR2 is SYGVNS in the germline V gene.

This sequence joins TRBV5-1 and TRBJ1-5; the D gene is possibly TRBD1 (6 bases). The CDR3 contains 16 residues. V was cut by 4 bases and J by 2 bases, with 16 bases left in between. The germline CDR1 and CDR2 sequences are SGHRS and YFSETQ. CDR3 bases: TGCGCCAGCAGCATCACAGGGTTGGCCGGCAATCAGCCCCAGCATTTT. It codes for CASSITGLAGNQPQHF. Supplemented by reference TRBV5-1 and TRBJ1-5, the full variable domain reads KAGVTQTPRYLIKTRGQQVTLSCSPISGHRSVSWYQQTPGQGLQFLFEYFSETQRNKGNFPGRFSGRQFSNSRSEMNVSTLELGDSALYLCASSITGLAGNQPQHFGDGTRLSIL.

This chain joins TRBV6-1 and TRBJ2-1; 9 positions agree with TRBD1. V lost 0 bases and J lost 1; bases outside the gene matches: 1. This CDR3 has 16 amino acids. The V gene's germline CDR1 is MNHNS and CDR2 SASEGT. This chain's CDR3 is CASSEAGTGSYNEQFF. In DNA form, the CDR3 reads TGTGCCAGCAGTGAAGCCGGGACAGGGTCCTACAATGAGCAGTTCTTC.

The J gene is TRBJ1-2, the V gene TRBV5-1; 7 bases are a match to TRBD1. This CDR3 is 13 amino acids long. J gave up 4 bases and V 4 bases, and 4 bases lay outside the gene matches. CDR1 and CDR2 from the germline V gene are SGHRS and YFSETQ. DNA for the CDR3: TGCGCCAGCAGCAAAGGGACAGCCTATGGCTACACCTTC. Its protein product is CASSKGTAYGYTF.

As regards this clone: The same CDR3 can be traced to other DNA sequences in this sample. CDR3 nucleotides: TGTGCCAGCAGGGGGACAGGGGTCTACGAGCAGTACTTC. Amino acid sequence: CASRGTGVYEQYF. The chain has TRBV2 and TRBJ2-7; 10 bases fit TRBD1. The germline V gene encodes CDR1 SNHLY and CDR2 FYNNEI. The V and J ends lost 6 bases and 3 bases, in that order; junction bases with no gene match: 2. This CDR3 comprises 13 residues.

The rearrangement uses TRBV5-6 and TRBJ1-1; D not resolved. Germline lookup yields CDR1 SGHDT and CDR2 YYEEEE. The CDR3 contains 12 residues. The V end was cut by 2 bases, the J end by 4 bases, with 6 bases between. CDR3 in amino acids: CASSLTSTEAFF. The CDR3 DNA is TGTGCCAGCAGCTTAACTTCCACTGAAGCTTTCTTT. Variable domain in full (rest from reference TRBV5-6 and TRBJ1-1): DAGVTQSPTHLIKTRGQQVTLRCSPKSGHDTVSWYQQALGQGPQFIFQYYEEEERQRGNFPDRFSGHQFPNYSSELNVNALLLGDSALYLCASSLTSTEAFFGQGTRLTVV.

This sequence joins TRBV18 and TRBJ2-1; TRBD2 agrees at 8 bases. CDR3 length: 14 amino acids. Looked up from germline, CDR1 is KGHSH and CDR2 is LQKENI. The junction had 2 bases not matched to a gene; V was cut back by 0 bases and J by 7 bases. In nucleotides, the CDR3 is TGTGCCAGCTCACCACCGAGCGGGGGTAATGAGCAGTTCTTC. Translation gives CASSPPSGGNEQFF.

This clone occurred once. The chain is built from TRBV4-1 and TRBJ1-4; TRBD1 is a possible D gene (5 bases). Germline CDR1 is MGHRA and CDR2 is YSYEKL. Trimming took off 1 base at V and 8 bases at J, with 14 bases between the two ends. The CDR3 totals 15 residues. CDR3 DNA: TGCGCCAGCAGCCAAGGGCGCGGGGGAGAGGAAAAACTGTTTTTT. Translating it yields CASSQGRGGEEKLFF.

V gene TRBV2 combines with J gene TRBJ1-4, with no clear D. This CDR3 has 16 residues. The germline V gene encodes CDR1 SNHLY and CDR2 FYNNEI. Trimming took off 7 bases at V and 4 bases at J, with 19 bases between the two ends. The CDR3 DNA reads TGTGCCAGCATCCCCGGGAGGAACGACCTTAATGAAAAACTGTTTTTT. Protein: CASIPGRNDLNEKLFF.

The chain is built from TRBV6-2 or TRBV6-3 and TRBJ2-3; TRBD2 matches at 10 bases. Germline values: CDR1 MNHEY, CDR2 SVGEGT. The CDR3 length is 20 residues. V lost 2 bases to trimming and J lost 4 bases; unmatched junction nucleotides: 18. This CDR3 reads CASSYEIMELAGILADTQYF. The CDR3 coding sequence is TGTGCCAGCAGTTACGAGATTATGGAACTAGCGGGGATTCTGGCAGATACGCAGTATTTT.